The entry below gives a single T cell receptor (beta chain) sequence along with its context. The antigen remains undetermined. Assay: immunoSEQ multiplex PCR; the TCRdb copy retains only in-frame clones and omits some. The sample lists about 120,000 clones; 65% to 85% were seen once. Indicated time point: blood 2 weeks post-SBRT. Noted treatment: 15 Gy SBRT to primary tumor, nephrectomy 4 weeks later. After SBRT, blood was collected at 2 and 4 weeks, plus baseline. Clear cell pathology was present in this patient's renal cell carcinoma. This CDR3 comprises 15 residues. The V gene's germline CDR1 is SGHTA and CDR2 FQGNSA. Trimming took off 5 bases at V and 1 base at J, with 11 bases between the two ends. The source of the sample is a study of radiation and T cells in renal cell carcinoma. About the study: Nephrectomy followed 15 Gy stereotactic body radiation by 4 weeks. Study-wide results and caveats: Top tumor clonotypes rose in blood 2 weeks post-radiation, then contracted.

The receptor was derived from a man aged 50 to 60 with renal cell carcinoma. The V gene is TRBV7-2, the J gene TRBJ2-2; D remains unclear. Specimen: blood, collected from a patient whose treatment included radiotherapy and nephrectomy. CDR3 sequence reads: CASSLVNRNTGELFF. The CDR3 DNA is TGTGCCAGCAGCCTAGTCAATCGGAACACCGGGGAGCTGTTTTTT.